This TCR beta chain emerged from a study of T-cell memory formation after mild COVID-19. Study conclusions and caveats: The study found balanced CD4/CD8 in clones contracting day 15 to 85 and a CD4+ lean in later expanders. Clonal second-wave expansions that peaked on day 37 had unconfirmed SARS-CoV-2 specificity. In pre-infection memory, a portion of responding clones appeared, which suggested that cross-reactive memory joined.

TCRdb re-derived calls from the 5' RACE reads in MiXCR, one entry per CDR3 protein. Among tens of thousands of distinct CDR3 sequences listed, approximately 14% were seen once. This CDR3 comprises 15 residues. J lost 9 bases, V lost 2 bases, and 7 bases had no gene match. The germline gives CDR1 SGHAT, CDR2 FQNNGV. With respect to this clonotype: Its antigen is not known.

The sample taken for sequencing was PBMCs or a T cell subset sorted from them (not recorded which). The source of this sequence is an adult woman who had mild COVID-19 (a few samples of this study predate the infection). Cell type and time point are not known. The chain recombines TRBV11-2 with TRBJ2-1, with 10 nucleotides matching TRBD2. Here the CDR3 DNA reads TGTGCCAGCAGCTTATTTGCTAGCGGGAGTGGTGAGCAGTTCTTC. As protein: CASSLFASGSGEQFF.